What follows are 5 T cell receptor beta chains derived from one specimen sequenced in a study of CD8+ T cells in alopecia areata. Once RNA had been extracted, it was reverse transcribed into cDNA to act as the sequencing template. This table comes from immunoSEQ multiplex PCR, and its TCRdb copy is limited to in-frame clones, with some not included. The sample carries about 160,000 clones, roughly 48% recorded once. The specimen sequenced was CD4+ T cells sorted from blood. The receptors shown here come from a human donor with alopecia areata.

This clone was found once. V and J are TRBV29-1 and TRBJ1-2; possibly TRBD1 for D (6 bases). The CDR3 length is 12 residues. V lost 3 bases, J lost 7 bases, and 12 bases lay in between. The germline V gene encodes CDR1 SQVTM and CDR2 ANQGSEA. Here the CDR3 DNA reads TGCAGCGTTGATACAGGGAACCTTGGCTACACCTTC. Amino acids: CSVDTGNLGYTF.

The V and J genes are TRBV7-3 and TRBJ2-5; unclear D gene. CDR1 is SGHTA, CDR2 FQGTGA, per germline. CDR3 length: 13 amino acids. The V end lost 2 bases, the J end lost 5 bases, and 9 bases lay between the germline ends. The CDR3 DNA is TGTGCCAGCAGCTTATCCCCCGTTGAGACCCAGTACTTC. Protein sequence: CASSLSPVETQYF.

The chain uses TRBV2 and TRBJ2-5, with a weak D call TRBD1 (6 bases). Trimming shortened V by 1 base and J by 1 base, and 10 bases separated the two germline ends. Germline assignment: CDR1 SNHLY and CDR2 FYNNEI. The CDR3 is 15 residues long. CDR3 amino acids: CASSEELGAQETQYF. The CDR3 DNA sequence: TGTGCCAGCAGTGAAGAATTGGGGGCCCAAGAGACCCAGTACTTC.

This clone occurred a few times. The chain recombines TRBV29-1 with TRBJ1-1, with a tentative D call TRBD1 (6 bases). The germline CDR1 and CDR2 sequences are SQVTM and ANQGSEA. V dropped 1 base and J dropped 4 bases, with 16 bases sitting between them. This CDR3 has 15 amino acids. DNA for the CDR3: TGCAGCGTTGAAGTCAGGGGCAAGTTACGCACTGAAGCTTTCTTT. Translation gives CSVEVRGKLRTEAFF.

This clone was detected only a few times. Mismatch with germline at one junction end may stem from a read error. The chain joins TRBV6-6 to TRBJ1-1; D remains ambiguous. Per germline, CDR1 MNHNY and CDR2 SVGAGI (reference sequence). The CDR3 totals 11 residues. The CDR3 protein is CTARANTEAFF. The DNA for the CDR3 is TGCACGGCAAGGGCGAACACTGAAGCTTTCTTT.